A single sample gave rise to the 18 T cell receptor beta chains below, sequenced in a study of CD8 T cells in ankylosing spondylitis. TCRdb re-derived calls from the 5' RACE reads in MiXCR, one entry per CDR3 protein. The sample includes 750,000 to 850,000 distinct CDR3 sequences, 10% to 15% seen only once; the top ten take roughly 0.51%. Points from the study as a whole: What appeared characteristic of ankylosing spondylitis blood was a TCR beta motif of 7 or 8 highly homologous variants.

For these receptors, no antigen is known. The sequenced sample was blood, either unsorted or a sorted T cell fraction (not recorded which). The receptor source for this set is a male donor with ankylosing spondylitis.

J is TRBJ2-3 and V is TRBV7-9; a possible D gene is TRBD2 (6 bases). Germline values: CDR1 SEHNR, CDR2 FQNEAQ (reference sequence). This CDR3 is 15 amino acids long. V was shortened by 5 bases and J by 5 bases, with 17 bases between the two germline ends. The CDR3 loop is CASSRYAGREDTQYF. The CDR3 DNA reads as TGTGCCAGCAGCCGCTATGCGGGGCGGGAAGATACGCAGTATTTT. The full variable domain, with the rest looked up from reference TRBV7-9 and TRBJ2-3, is DTGVSQNPRHKITKRGQNVTFRCDPISEHNRLYWYRQTLGQGPEFLTYFQNEAQLEKSRLLSDRFSAERPKGSFSTLEIQRTEQGDSAMYLCASSRYAGREDTQYFGPGTRLTVL.

Ten or more counts support this clonotype. Relative to the germline gene, one junction end is altered; a read error may explain this. The chain links TRBV5-1 to TRBJ2-7; tentatively, D is TRBD2 (5 bases). Germline lookup yields CDR1 SGHRS and CDR2 YFSETQ. This CDR3 has 14 amino acids. The CDR3 here is CASSLEGSSYEQYF. DNA for the CDR3: TGTGCCAGCAGCTTAGAGGGCAGCTCCTACGAGCAGTACTTC.

The chain carries TRBV7-3 and TRBJ1-2; D is uncertain. Germline V CDR1 and CDR2: SGHTA, FQGTGA. Between the trimmed V and J ends, which lost 2 bases and 5 bases, there was a span of 18 bases. The CDR3 loop spans 16 amino acids. For the CDR3, the DNA is TGTGCCAGCAGCTTACTCAAGGTCGGAGGAACTTATGGCTACACCTTC. Translating gives CASSLLKVGGTYGYTF. Looking up the rest from reference TRBV7-3 and TRBJ1-2 gives the full variable domain: GAGVSQTPSNKVTEKGKYVELRCDPISGHTALYWYRQSLGQGPEFLIYFQGTGAADDSGLPNDRFFAVRPEGSVSTLKIQRTERGDSAVYLCASSLLKVGGTYGYTFGSGTRLTVV.

This clonotype was seen a few times. The chain employs TRBV6-1 and TRBJ1-5; D is uncertain. Germline CDR1 is MNHNS and CDR2 is SASEGT. The germline V and J ends were trimmed by 2 bases and 12 bases, with 8 bases remaining between them. The CDR3 is made up of 11 amino acids. DNA for the CDR3: TGTGCCAGCAGTGAACGGCAGTTCCAGCATTTT. Encoded protein: CASSERQFQHF.

For the CDR3, the DNA is TGCGCCAGCAGCGCCGAACAGGGGACGACTGAAGCTTTCTTT. It specifies CASSAEQGTTEAFF. J is TRBJ1-1 and V is TRBV5-1; 7 bases align to TRBD1. The V gene's germline CDR1 is SGHRS and CDR2 YFSETQ. V lost 4 bases to trimming and J lost 5 bases; unmatched junction nucleotides: 8. The CDR3 spans 14 residues.

The chain is built from TRBV18 and TRBJ2-3; a possible D gene is TRBD1 (5 bases). The CDR3 has 12 residues. The germline V gene has CDR1 KGHSH and CDR2 LQKENI. V was clipped by 8 bases and J by 9 bases, with 15 bases between them. CDR3 amino acids: CASTDTPGTQYF. The CDR3 DNA follows: TGTGCCAGCACCGACACACCAGGGACGCAGTATTTT.

V gene TRBV20-1 combines with J gene TRBJ2-7, with 8 bases that match TRBD2. The J segment lost 0 bases and the V segment lost 0 bases, leaving 4 bases of the junction unmatched. Germline V gene sequence: CDR1 DFQATT, CDR2 SNEGSKA (reference sequence). This CDR3 is built from 15 residues. This chain's CDR3 is CSARELSGGSYEQYF. CDR3 nucleotides: TGCAGTGCTAGAGAGTTAAGCGGGGGCTCCTACGAGCAGTACTTC.

Only a few counts were recorded for this clonotype. This chain connects TRBV20-1 to TRBJ2-3; D might be TRBD1 or TRBD2, each matching 5 bases. The CDR3 totals 11 residues. The ends were cut back, 3 bases at V and 8 bases at J, with 9 bases in the middle. Germline values: CDR1 DFQATT, CDR2 SNEGSKA (reference sequence). This chain's CDR3 is CSASRAGTQYF. CDR3 bases: TGCAGTGCTAGCAGGGCGGGTACGCAGTATTTT.

This clonotype appeared a few times. The chain joins TRBV4-1 to TRBJ1-1; D is unresolved. The CDR3 is made up of 15 amino acids. CDR1 and CDR2 from the germline V gene are MGHRA and YSYEKL. The V end lost 1 base, the J end lost 0 bases, and 9 bases lay between the germline ends. The CDR3, as DNA: TGCGCCAGCAGCCAAGGGAGAAGGTTGAACACTGAAGCTTTCTTT. Protein product: CASSQGRRLNTEAFF.

This clonotype was counted only a few times. This chain joins TRBV7-9 and TRBJ1-1; D not certain. Trimming cost V 5 bases and J 7 bases, with 14 bases left between them. This CDR3 is 13 amino acids long. Germline values: CDR1 SEHNR, CDR2 FQNEAQ (reference sequence). The CDR3 region is CASSDRAIFEAFF. The CDR3 DNA sequence: TGTGCCAGCAGCGACCGGGCTATTTTTGAAGCTTTCTTT.

This clonotype was counted ten times or more. The gene calls are TRBV29-1 and TRBJ1-1; perhaps TRBD1 as D (5 bases). The CDR3 sequence is 13 residues long. V lost 4 bases, J lost 4 bases, and 13 bases lay in between. The V gene's germline CDR1 is SQVTM and CDR2 ANQGSEA. CDR3 coding DNA: TGCAGCGTTGGGGACGTGTGGAGCACTGAAGCTTTCTTT. This gives the protein CSVGDVWSTEAFF.

This clonotype was seen more than once but under ten times. The chain carries TRBV7-2 and TRBJ1-3; a weak D match, TRBD1 (6 bases). Deletions cut 1 base from V and 0 bases from J, with 10 bases between. This CDR3 contains 16 residues. Germline V gene lookup returns CDR1 SGHTA and CDR2 FQGNSA. The CDR3 loop is CASSLDREGSGNTIYF. The CDR3 bases are TGTGCCAGCAGCTTAGACAGGGAGGGCTCTGGAAACACCATATATTTT.

There are many counts of this clonotype. The V and J genes are TRBV12-3 or TRBV12-4 and TRBJ1-6, with D perhaps TRBD1 (5 bases). The CDR3 loop spans 14 amino acids. Between the trimmed V and J ends, which lost 4 bases and 5 bases, there was a span of 9 bases. In nucleotides, the CDR3 is TGTGCCAGCAGTTGGGGGGTTAATAATTCACCCCTCCACTTT. It is translated as CASSWGVNNSPLHF.

The chain combines TRBV28 with TRBJ2-7, with TRBD2 as a possible D gene (6 bases). In germline, CDR1 is MDHEN, CDR2 SYDVKM. V dropped 3 bases and J dropped 9 bases, with 15 bases sitting between them. The CDR3 runs 13 residues. The CDR3, as DNA: TGTGCCAGCAGTTTCCCCTTGACCGGGGGGCAGTACTTC. As protein: CASSFPLTGGQYF.

The table lists this clonotype with a few counts. The chain has TRBV18 and TRBJ2-1; 14 bases match TRBD2. The CDR3 sequence is 16 residues long. CDR1 and CDR2 from the germline V gene are KGHSH and LQKENI. After removal of 3 bases from V and 6 bases from J, the junction contained 4 bases not matched to a gene. The CDR3 here is CASSPRLAGGSNEQFF. The CDR3 nucleotides are TGTGCCAGCTCACCCCGACTAGCGGGGGGGAGCAATGAGCAGTTCTTC.

This sequence joins TRBV7-9 and TRBJ1-2, with D tentatively TRBD1 (5 bases). CDR1 and CDR2 (germline): SEHNR, FQNEAQ (reference sequence). The V and J ends lost 3 bases and 0 bases respectively, with 11 bases between them. This CDR3 is built from 15 residues. The CDR3 is CASSFPRDTNYGYTF. CDR3 nucleotides: TGTGCCAGCAGCTTCCCCAGGGATACTAACTATGGCTACACCTTC.

On this clonotype: At one end the junction does not follow the germline gene, possibly because of a read error. V is TRBV20-1 and J is TRBJ2-5; 8 bases line up with TRBD2. The CDR3 loop spans 15 amino acids. The germline gives CDR1 DFQATT, CDR2 SNEGSKA (reference sequence). CDR3 nucleotides: TGCAGTGCCAGAGCACCGGGACTAGACCATGAGACCCAGTACTTC. Its protein is CSARAPGLDHETQYF.

This clonotype showed up just a few times. CDR3 sequence: CASRPPEGVGSPLHF. CDR3 bases: TGTGCCAGCCGTCCTCCTGAGGGGGTGGGTTCACCCCTCCACTTT. This chain uses TRBV6-1 with TRBJ1-6; D is perhaps TRBD1 (6 bases). CDR3 length equals 15 residues. V lost 8 bases, J lost 9 bases, and 20 bases lay in between. Germline V CDR1 and CDR2: MNHNS, SASEGT.